The TCR beta chain described here comes from a study of regulatory T cells in long-lasting Graves disease. The CDR3 has 15 residues. The ends lost 1 base at V and 5 bases at J; junction bases unmatched: 7. Germline lookup yields CDR1 LGHDT and CDR2 YNNKEL (reference sequence). Specified time point: newly diagnosed GD, antithyroid drugs for less than 3 months. PBMCs provided the RNA from which the TCR library was made. HTBI primers from iRepertoire and Arm-PCR of CDR3 regions yielded the TCR beta libraries. Via MiXCR, TCRdb re-called the multiplex PCR reads, giving one row per CDR3 protein. The profile covers about 620,000 distinct CDR3 sequences, with 15% to 20% appearing a single time and approximately 18% taken by the ten largest. These data also featured in a second study, about T cells in Graves' hyperthyroidism and ophthalmopathy.

The chain uses TRBV3-1 and TRBJ2-5; 7 nucleotides agree with TRBD2. The receptor's source is a woman in her twenties or thirties with Graves disease. The specimen comprised peripheral blood mononuclear cells (PBMCs), sampled at new diagnosis, from a patient treated with antithyroid drugs. CDR3 in amino acids: CASSQGREYWETQYF. DNA for the CDR3: TGTGCCAGCAGCCAAGGGCGGGAGTATTGGGAGACCCAGTACTTC.